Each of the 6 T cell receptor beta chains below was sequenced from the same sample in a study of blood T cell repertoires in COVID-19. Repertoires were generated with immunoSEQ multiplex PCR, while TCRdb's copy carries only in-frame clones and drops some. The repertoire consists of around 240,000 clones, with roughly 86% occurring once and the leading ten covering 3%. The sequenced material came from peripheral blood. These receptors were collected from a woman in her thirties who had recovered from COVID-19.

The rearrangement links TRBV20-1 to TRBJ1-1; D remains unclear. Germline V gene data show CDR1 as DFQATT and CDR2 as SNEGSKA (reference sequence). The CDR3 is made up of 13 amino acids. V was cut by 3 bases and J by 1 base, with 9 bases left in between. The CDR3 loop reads CSASSRGNTEAFF. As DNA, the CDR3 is TGCAGTGCTAGTTCCCGGGGGAACACTGAAGCTTTCTTT.

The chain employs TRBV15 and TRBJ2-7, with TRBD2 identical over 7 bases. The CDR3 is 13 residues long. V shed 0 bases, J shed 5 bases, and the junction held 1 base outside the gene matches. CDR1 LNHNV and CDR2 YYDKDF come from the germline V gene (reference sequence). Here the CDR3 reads CATSREGRDEQYF. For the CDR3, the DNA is TGTGCCACCAGCAGAGAGGGGAGGGACGAGCAGTACTTC.

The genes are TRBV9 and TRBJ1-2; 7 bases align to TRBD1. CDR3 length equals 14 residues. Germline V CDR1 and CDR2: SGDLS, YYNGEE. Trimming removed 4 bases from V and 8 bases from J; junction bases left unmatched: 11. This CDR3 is CASSPGTDVWGYTF. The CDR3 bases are TGTGCCAGCAGCCCCGGGACAGACGTTTGGGGCTACACCTTC.

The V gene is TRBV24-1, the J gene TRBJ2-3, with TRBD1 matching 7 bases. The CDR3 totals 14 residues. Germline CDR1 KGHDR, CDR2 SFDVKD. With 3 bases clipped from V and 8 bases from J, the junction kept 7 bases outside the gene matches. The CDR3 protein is CATSDTTGSATQYF. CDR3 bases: TGTGCCACCAGTGATACGACAGGGAGCGCTACGCAGTATTTT.

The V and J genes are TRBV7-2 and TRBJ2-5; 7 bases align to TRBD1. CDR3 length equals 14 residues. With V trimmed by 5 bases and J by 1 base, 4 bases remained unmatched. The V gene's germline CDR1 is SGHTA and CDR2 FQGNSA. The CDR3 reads CASSLRQGQETQYF. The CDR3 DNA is TGTGCCAGCAGCCTTCGACAGGGCCAAGAGACCCAGTACTTC.

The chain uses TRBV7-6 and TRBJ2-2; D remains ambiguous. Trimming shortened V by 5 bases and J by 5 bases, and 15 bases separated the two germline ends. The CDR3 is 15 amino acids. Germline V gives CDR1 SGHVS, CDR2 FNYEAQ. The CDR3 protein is CASSPQTTGTGELFF. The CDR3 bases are TGTGCCAGCAGCCCCCAGACGACCGGGACCGGGGAGCTGTTTTTT.